This TCR beta chain was sequenced in a study of blood T cell repertoires in COVID-19. Produced via immunoSEQ multiplex PCR; TCRdb's table is partial and in-frame only. The table lists around 290,000 clones, about 89% of them singletons. Germline V CDR1 and CDR2: SGHNT, YYREEE (reference sequence). The junction had 2 bases not matched to a gene; V was cut back by 4 bases and J by 1 base. The CDR3 is made up of 14 amino acids. This clonotype was sampled from a woman between 18 and 29 years old who had recovered from COVID-19. The sample was PBMCs or T cells enriched from blood (not recorded which). V gene TRBV5-4 combines with J gene TRBJ2-3; 8 nucleotides line up with TRBD2. The CDR3 DNA reads TGTGCCAGCAGCGCGGGGGGCCGCACAGATACGCAGTATTTT. Translating gives CASSAGGRTDTQYF.